These 12 T cell receptor beta chains originate from one sample sequenced in a study of T cells in Graves' hyperthyroidism and ophthalmopathy. Amplification targeted TCR beta CDR3 regions from RNA transcripts. First-round RT-PCR targeting the TCR CDR3 was performed with the HTBI primer set. TCRdb independently ran MiXCR on the multiplex PCR reads; one entry per CDR3 protein. This sample has a few hundred thousand distinct CDR3 sequences, with less than 15% found just once. The sequencing input was blood. The receptors come from a young woman with Graves' hyperthyroidism.

The chain's CDR3 is CAISESEYSNQPQHF. CDR3 DNA sequence: TGTGCCATCAGTGAGTCTGAATATAGCAATCAGCCCCAGCATTTT. This chain joins TRBV10-3 and TRBJ1-5; D unclear. V lost 0 bases to trimming and J lost 0 bases, with 6 bases between them. Looked up from germline, CDR1 is ENHRY and CDR2 is SYGVKD. This CDR3 region has 15 residues.

This clonotype was picked up many times. V and J are TRBV18 and TRBJ2-5, with 7 bases fitting TRBD1. This CDR3 has 12 residues. V shed 3 bases, J shed 10 bases, and the junction held 5 bases outside the gene matches. CDR1 and CDR2 from the germline V gene are KGHSH and LQKENI. The CDR3 region is CASSPQTGIQYF. CDR3 sequence (DNA): TGTGCCAGCTCACCGCAGACAGGGATCCAGTACTTC.

The genes are TRBV4-2 and TRBJ2-3, with D perhaps matching TRBD2 (6 bases). From germline, CDR1 is LGHNA and CDR2 YNFKEQ. This CDR3 spans 17 amino acids. V dropped 1 base and J dropped 0 bases, with 14 bases sitting between them. The CDR3 reads CASSQGSLATSTDTQYF. The CDR3 DNA reads TGTGCCAGCAGCCAAGGTAGCCTAGCGACTAGCACAGATACGCAGTATTTT.

This clonotype was picked up many times. The genes are TRBV7-2 and TRBJ2-5; the D gene is possibly TRBD1 (6 bases). The V end lost 1 base, the J end lost 5 bases, and 14 bases lay between the germline ends. The CDR3 has 15 amino acids. Germline V CDR1 and CDR2: SGHTA, FQGNSA. CDR3 sequence: CASSLGGLVLETQYF. In nucleotides, the CDR3 is TGTGCCAGCAGCTTAGGGGGGCTAGTTCTGGAGACCCAGTACTTC.

There are many counts of this clonotype. V usage is TRBV5-8 and J usage is TRBJ2-4; maybe TRBD2 (6 bases). The germline CDR1 and CDR2 sequences are SGHTS and YDEGEE. The V gene lost 4 bases and the J gene lost 5 bases, with 13 bases spanning the gap. This CDR3 has 14 amino acids. In nucleotides, the CDR3 is TGTGCCAGCAGCAGATCGGGACTGGAAAACATTCAGTACTTC. Translated: CASSRSGLENIQYF.

This clonotype was found a few times. V gene TRBV27 combines with J gene TRBJ2-1; the D gene could be TRBD1 or TRBD2 (5 bases each). Per the germline V gene, CDR1 is MNHEY and CDR2 is SMNVEV (reference sequence). The CDR3 spans 15 residues. V dropped 3 bases and J dropped 9 bases, with 18 bases sitting between them. CDR3 in amino acids: CASSFGGPQWGEQFF. CDR3 in DNA: TGTGCCAGCAGTTTTGGGGGACCTCAATGGGGTGAGCAGTTCTTC.

In this sample, this clonotype turned up many times. This chain joins TRBV7-3 and TRBJ2-3; TRBD2 aligns across 12 bases. The V and J ends lost 5 bases and 1 base, in that order; junction bases with no gene match: 7. The CDR3 is made up of 17 amino acids. From germline, CDR1 is SGHTA and CDR2 FQGTGA. CDR3 sequence: CASSQTSGGPRTDTQYF. The CDR3 nucleotides are TGTGCCAGCAGCCAGACTAGCGGGGGCCCCCGCACAGATACGCAGTATTTT.

This chain uses TRBV25-1 with TRBJ1-4, with 8 bases fitting TRBD1. Germline lookup yields CDR1 MGHDK and CDR2 SYGVNS. V shed 3 bases and J 7 bases; nucleotides not matched to a gene: 4. The CDR3 is made up of 14 amino acids. The CDR3 here is CASSDQGAGEKLFF. The CDR3, as DNA: TGTGCCAGCAGTGACCAGGGGGCGGGTGAAAAACTGTTTTTT.

This clonotype was found many times. The chain carries TRBV5-1 and TRBJ1-1, with 9 bases fitting TRBD1. CDR1 SGHRS and CDR2 YFSETQ come from the germline V gene. The CDR3 loop spans 14 amino acids. V dropped 3 bases and J dropped 8; count of bases not matched to a gene: 8. The CDR3: CASSSPPGQGEAFF. The CDR3 coding sequence is TGCGCCAGCAGCTCGCCTCCGGGACAGGGAGAAGCTTTCTTT. The whole variable domain, filled in from reference TRBV5-1 and TRBJ1-1, reads KAGVTQTPRYLIKTRGQQVTLSCSPISGHRSVSWYQQTPGQGLQFLFEYFSETQRNKGNFPGRFSGRQFSNSRSEMNVSTLELGDSALYLCASSSPPGQGEAFFGQGTRLTVV.

This clonotype was detected once. A read error is possible here, since a much larger clone lies one base away. This chain joins TRBV7-2 and TRBJ2-1; the D is unclear. From germline, CDR1 is SGHTA and CDR2 FQGNSA. This CDR3 comprises 13 residues. The CDR3 reads CAGSWRLYNEQFF. The CDR3 DNA sequence: TGTGCCGGCAGCTGGAGACTCTACAATGAGCAGTTCTTC.

This clonotype was seen many times. The gene calls are TRBV11-1 and TRBJ2-7; either TRBD1 or TRBD2 may supply D (5 bases each). The CDR3 is 14 amino acids. Germline V gene lookup returns CDR1 SGHAT and CDR2 FQDESV (reference sequence). The ends were cut back, 4 bases at V and 3 bases at J, with 13 bases in the middle. Here the CDR3 DNA reads TGTGCCAGCAGCTCCCGGGACCGGAGCTACGAGCAGTACTTC. Its protein product is CASSSRDRSYEQYF.

This clonotype was seen a few times. The genes are TRBV27 and TRBJ2-6; D gene unclear. Germline CDR1 reads MNHEY; CDR2 reads SMNVEV (reference sequence). The CDR3 length is 15 residues. V dropped 6 bases and J dropped 0 bases, with 9 bases sitting between them. CDR3 region: CASSPLDSGANVLTF. DNA of the CDR3: TGTGCCAGCAGCCCATTAGACTCTGGGGCCAACGTCCTGACTTTC.